The rows below give T cell receptor beta chains drawn from one sample of a study of human T cells and chemical hapten exposure. TCRdb re-analysed the RACE reads in MiXCR, keeping a single row per CDR3 protein. The sample includes 150,000 to 200,000 distinct CDR3 sequences, about 15% of them seen just once. Source: whole blood, taken in connection with sensitization to the hapten diphenylcyclopropenone (DPC). The receptor source for this set is a woman in her 30s with alopecia areata. Some clones in this sample may be carry-over from other donors' samples. CDR3s include the opening cysteine and the closing phenylalanine or tryptophan. Fields, in order: CDR3 length, V gene, J gene, clone size, D gene, CDR3 protein, CDR3 DNA. D genes are given only for firm matches. Where a row states a size, it is once, few, many or the class of an expanded clone; other rows omit it.

CDR3 length: 15
V gene: TRBV18
J gene: TRBJ2-5
clone size: -
D gene: TRBD1
CDR3 protein: CASSPGTGILETQYF
CDR3 DNA: TGTGCCAGCTCCCCCGGGACAGGGATTCTGGAGACCCAGTACTTC

CDR3 length: 14
V gene: TRBV12-3/TRBV12-4
J gene: TRBJ1-2
clone size: -
D gene: TRBD1
CDR3 protein: CASSFLDRDYGYTF
CDR3 DNA: TGTGCCAGCAGTTTCCTCGACAGGGACTATGGCTACACCTTC

CDR3 length: 15
V gene: TRBV15
J gene: TRBJ2-3
clone size: -
D gene: TRBD2
CDR3 protein: CATSVSGGATDTQYF
CDR3 DNA: TGTGCCACCAGCGTGAGCGGGGGGGCCACAGATACGCAGTATTTT

CDR3 length: 15
V gene: TRBV11-2
J gene: TRBJ1-2
clone size: -
D gene: -
CDR3 protein: CASSLGVLGTYGYTF
CDR3 DNA: TGTGCCAGCAGCTTAGGAGTGTTGGGTACCTATGGCTACACCTTC

CDR3 length: 12
V gene: TRBV20-1
J gene: TRBJ1-2
clone size: -
D gene: -
CDR3 protein: CSAPTRNYGYTF
CDR3 DNA: TGCAGTGCTCCGACGAGGAACTATGGCTACACCTTC

CDR3 length: 15
V gene: TRBV29-1
J gene: TRBJ2-4
clone size: many
D gene: -
CDR3 protein: CRLGWQGGAKNIQYF
CDR3 DNA: TGCAGGCTTGGATGGCAGGGGGGGGCCAAAAACATTCAGTACTTC

CDR3 length: 16
V gene: TRBV12-5
J gene: TRBJ1-5
clone size: few
D gene: TRBD1
CDR3 protein: CASGWPSGTGDQPQHF
CDR3 DNA: TGTGCTAGTGGTTGGCCCTCCGGGACAGGGGATCAGCCCCAGCATTTT

CDR3 length: 17
V gene: TRBV3-1
J gene: TRBJ1-6
clone size: few
D gene: -
CDR3 protein: CASSQRPSGRGNSPLHF
CDR3 DNA: TGTGCCAGCAGCCAACGCCCCTCGGGCAGGGGCAATTCACCCCTCCACTTT

CDR3 length: 15
V gene: TRBV7-8
J gene: TRBJ2-5
clone size: -
D gene: -
CDR3 protein: CASSPRNFGEETQYF
CDR3 DNA: TGTGCCAGCAGCCCGAGGAATTTTGGAGAAGAGACCCAGTACTTC

CDR3 length: 15
V gene: TRBV10-3
J gene: TRBJ2-3
clone size: few
D gene: -
CDR3 protein: CAISESGGAPDTQYF
CDR3 DNA: TGTGCCATCAGTGAGTCTGGGGGGGCACCAGATACGCAGTATTTT

CDR3 length: 13
V gene: TRBV7-8
J gene: TRBJ1-2
clone size: few
D gene: -
CDR3 protein: CASGHLSGYGYTF
CDR3 DNA: TGTGCCAGCGGGCACTTGTCTGGCTATGGCTACACCTTC

CDR3 length: 18
V gene: TRBV13
J gene: TRBJ2-3
clone size: many
D gene: -
CDR3 protein: CASSFRLVPTPSTDTQYF
CDR3 DNA: TGTGCCAGCAGCTTCAGACTAGTACCCACACCTAGCACAGATACGCAGTATTTT